This T cell receptor beta chain emerged from a study of vaccination effects on CD4 cells after COVID-19. The CDR3 is made up of 14 amino acids. The germline V gene has CDR1 SGHTA and CDR2 FQGTGA. Trimming cost V 1 base and J 4 bases; bases outside gene matches: 3. After expansion with viral peptide pools in the ViraFEST assay, antigen-specific CD4+ T cells were sequenced. It was after approximately 11 days of culture that CD4+ T cells were isolated. Every participant took two doses of the BNT162b2 or mRNA-1273 vaccine. Prior SARS-CoV-2 infection was absent in the vaccine recipients, as shown by negative nucleocapsid antibodies. Sequencing was performed with immunoSEQ multiplex PCR; in TCRdb, only in-frame clones are kept and a portion is missing. The sample records 65,000 to 70,000 clones, around four fifths being singletons. In this sample, this clone turned up a few times. Its antigen is not known.

The sample consisted of CD4+ T cells from PBMCs cultured with HCoV-OC43 spike peptides, taken after COVID-19 vaccination. Subset reported: HCoV-OC43 spike overlapping peptide pool stimulation. The TCR comes from a human donor who received a COVID-19 vaccine. The chain combines TRBV7-3 with TRBJ1-1, with 7 bases identical to TRBD1. CDR3 nucleotide sequence: TGTGCCAGCAGCTTAAACGCAGGGGGCACTGAAGCTTTCTTT. Translating gives CASSLNAGGTEAFF.